What follows are 15 T cell receptor beta chains derived from one specimen sequenced in a study of T cell clonality in common variable immunodeficiency. Measured with immunoSEQ multiplex PCR; TCRdb has only the in-frame clones, and not every one. The sample contains some 50,000 clones, none of them singletons. The sample taken for sequencing was peripheral blood mononuclear cells. The origin of the receptors is a person aged 18-70 years in good health.

A few counts support this clone. With the read ending 3 residues before the CDR3 end, the germline J gene is used to fill in that end. V is TRBV19 and J is TRBJ1-1, with D uncertain. CDR3 length equals 14 residues. CDR1 is LNHDA, CDR2 SQIVND, per germline (reference sequence). V lost 3 bases and J lost 3, with 11 bases in between. The part of the CDR3 DNA that was read is TGTGCCAGTAGTATCGAGGCAGGATACACTGAA. Amino acids: CASSIEAGYTE. The CDR3 reads in full as CASSIEAGYTEAFF.

This clone was observed at least ten times. The junction does not match germline at one end; this may be a read error. The CDR3 is cut off 3 residues early in the read; its end comes from the germline J gene. The V gene is TRBV4-2, the J gene TRBJ1-2, with a weak D call TRBD1 (6 bases). This CDR3 is 16 amino acids long. Germline CDR1 LGHNA, CDR2 YNFKEQ. The CDR3 loop reads CASSQDGTPPSGGYTF. The sequenced part of the CDR3 DNA is TGCGCCAGCAGCCAAGATGGGACACCACCTTCGGGAGGC.

The sample holds many counts of this clone. The sequenced fragment ends 3 residues before the CDR3 boundary, so the rest is inferred from the germline J gene. This rearrangement joins TRBV5-1 to TRBJ2-5; TRBD2 matches at 15 bases. V dropped 5 bases and J dropped 4; count of bases not matched to a gene: 9. Germline CDR1 and CDR2: SGHRS and YFSETQ. CDR3 length: 17 amino acids. The CDR3 DNA, read in part, is TGCGCCAGCAGTATAGGACTAGCGGGGGGGAAAGGAGAGACC. Translation: CASSIGLAGGKGET. The full CDR3 sequence reads CASSIGLAGGKGETQYF.

This clone has ten or more counts. The read terminates 3 residues before the CDR3 end, so the remaining end is supplied by the germline J gene. In the same sample, other DNA sequences code for this CDR3. This chain joins TRBV7-2 and TRBJ1-3; possible D gene TRBD1, 5 bases. CDR1 SGHTA and CDR2 FQGNSA come from the germline V gene. Trimming left V 7 bases short and J 0 bases short, with 13 bases between. This CDR3 has 15 amino acids. This CDR3 reads CASILTGDSGNTIYF. The CDR3 DNA, read in part, is TGTGCCAGCATACTAACAGGAGACTCTGGAAACACC.

The sample holds a few counts of this clone. Read sequence stops 3 residues before the CDR3 end, and the germline J gene provides the missing end. The rearrangement links TRBV7-2 to TRBJ1-1; TRBD1 matches 7 bases. Germline lookup yields CDR1 SGHTA and CDR2 FQGNSA. This CDR3 is built from 15 residues. With 5 bases clipped from V and 5 bases from J, the junction kept 11 bases outside the gene matches. The covered CDR3 bases are TGTGCCAGCAGCCTAACACCAGGGGGTTGGACTGAA. Translated, it gives CASSLTPGGWTE. The CDR3 as a whole reads CASSLTPGGWTEAFF.

At least ten counts were recorded for this clone. The read terminates 3 residues ahead of where the CDR3 ends, so the germline J gene completes it. The V call is TRBV29-1, the J call TRBJ1-4; 10 nucleotides agree with TRBD1. After removal of 6 bases from V and 8 bases from J, the junction contained 3 bases not matched to a gene. CDR1 and CDR2 (germline): SQVTM, ANQGSEA. This CDR3 region has 12 residues. CDR3 DNA (partial): TGCAGCGTGGGACAGGGGCGGGAAAAA. It translates to CSVGQGREK. Given in full, the CDR3 is CSVGQGREKLFF.

This clone appeared many times. Sequencing ends 3 residues short of the CDR3 end; the germline J gene provides the rest. The chain carries TRBV18 and TRBJ1-3; 7 bases fit TRBD1. CDR3 size: 16 residues. The V and J ends lost 3 bases and 5 bases, in that order; junction bases with no gene match: 10. The germline CDR1 and CDR2 sequences are KGHSH and LQKENI. The CDR3 spells CASSPMGQNKRNTIYF. Incomplete CDR3 DNA: TGTGCCAGCTCACCTATGGGACAGAACAAAAGAAACACC.

Many counts were recorded for this clone. The read falls 3 residues short of the CDR3 end, and the missing part is taken from the germline J gene. The chain is built from TRBV5-8 and TRBJ2-1; D is possibly TRBD1 (6 bases). Germline V lookup: CDR1 SGHTS, CDR2 YDEGEE. The CDR3 totals 14 residues. With 5 bases removed from V and 4 bases from J, the gap between germline ends came to 13 bases. The CDR3 is CASRYRDRYNEQFF. The part of the CDR3 DNA that was read is TGTGCCAGCAGATACAGGGATAGGTACAATGAG.

At least ten counts were recorded for this clone. The sequenced fragment ends 3 residues before the CDR3 boundary, so the rest is inferred from the germline J gene. The V gene is TRBV11-2, the J gene TRBJ2-2, with 7 positions matching TRBD2. Per germline, CDR1 SGHAT and CDR2 FQNNGV. There are 15 residues in the CDR3. The J segment lost 1 base and the V segment lost 5 bases, leaving 4 bases of the junction unmatched. The CDR3 sequence is CASSQGGRNTGELFF. The sequenced CDR3 bases are TGTGCCAGCAGCCAAGGCGGGAGGAACACCGGGGAG.

At least ten counts were recorded for this clone. The read ends 3 residues shy of where the CDR3 ends; the end is completed using the germline J gene. The rearrangement links TRBV5-1 to TRBJ2-5; 8 bases are shared with TRBD2. Germline V lookup: CDR1 SGHRS, CDR2 YFSETQ. V lost 4 bases and J lost 3; bases outside the gene matches: 8. CDR3 length: 15 amino acids. The sequenced CDR3 bases are TGCGCCAGCAGCCCCGATGGTAGCGGGGAAGAGACC. It is translated as CASSPDGSGEET. The entire CDR3 sequence reads CASSPDGSGEETQYF.

This clone was recorded many times. The read falls 3 residues short of the CDR3 end, and the missing part is taken from the germline J gene. This chain links TRBV5-1 with TRBJ1-1; TRBD1 matches at 8 bases. V lost 1 base to trimming and J lost 5 bases; unmatched junction nucleotides: 7. The CDR3 has 15 residues. The germline V gene encodes CDR1 SGHRS and CDR2 YFSETQ. The sequenced part of the CDR3 DNA is TGCGCCAGCAGCTTGATCGGACAGGGCGTAACTGAA. Amino acid sequence: CASSLIGQGVTE. The complete CDR3 sequence is CASSLIGQGVTEAFF.

In this sample, this clone turned up many times. The read stops 3 residues short of the end of the CDR3; the missing end is completed from the germline J gene. The chain has TRBV6-2 or TRBV6-3 and TRBJ2-3; the D is unclear. In germline, CDR1 is MNHEY, CDR2 SVGEGT. The CDR3 length is 17 residues. V was pared by 2 bases and J by 0 bases, with 15 bases between. The CDR3 loop is CASSYGAEESSTDTQYF. Incomplete CDR3 DNA: TGTGCCAGCAGTTACGGCGCGGAAGAATCTAGCACAGATACG.

This clone was seen ten or more times. The read gets to within 3 residues of the CDR3 end, and the germline J gene fills in the rest. This chain links TRBV20-1 with TRBJ2-1, with TRBD2 matching over 8 bases. This CDR3 contains 14 residues. Germline lookup yields CDR1 DFQATT and CDR2 SNEGSKA (reference sequence). J gave up 6 bases and V 3 bases, and 7 bases lay outside the gene matches. The CDR3 protein is CSASRLAPRNEQFF. The DNA read from the CDR3 is TGCAGTGCTAGTCGACTAGCGCCGCGCAATGAG.

This clone showed up many times. The missing CDR3 end, 3 residues past where the read stops, is filled in from the germline J gene. The chain recombines TRBV18 with TRBJ2-5, with 7 bases identical to TRBD2. V was clipped by 0 bases and J by 0 bases; unmatched bases: 4. CDR1 and CDR2 from the germline V gene are KGHSH and LQKENI. This CDR3 comprises 16 residues. The CDR3 DNA, read in part, is TGTGCCAGCTCACCACCGAGCGGGAATGACCAAGAGACC. This codes for CASSPPSGNDQET. The whole CDR3 region reads CASSPPSGNDQETQYF.

This clone was observed many times. The CDR3 end falls 3 residues outside the read, so it is completed with the germline J gene. The chain couples TRBV7-2 to TRBJ1-4, with 9 nucleotides matching TRBD1. J gave up 8 bases and V 5 bases, and 6 bases lay outside the gene matches. In germline, CDR1 is SGHTA, CDR2 FQGNSA. CDR3 length: 14 amino acids. CDR3 amino acids: CASSPSGTGEKLFF. CDR3 DNA (partial): TGTGCCAGCAGCCCATCGGGGACAGGGGAAAAA.